This T cell receptor beta chain was recovered during a study of blood T cell repertoires in COVID-19. Study details: Collection of acute and convalescent COVID-19 samples took place in the United States, Italy and Spain.

Germline lookup yields CDR1 LNHDA and CDR2 SQIVND (reference sequence). V lost 7 bases and J lost 0, with 13 bases in between. This CDR3 is 15 amino acids long. As handled by the study authors: Nucleated cell number was recorded as an estimate derived from reference gene primer amplification. Only in-frame clones appear in the TCRdb table, and some are missing; sequencing was by immunoSEQ multiplex PCR. That table supplies the V and J calls and clone size; D and trimming were determined from the DNA. Among under 250,000 clones listed, roughly 90% were seen once. V usage is TRBV19 and J usage is TRBJ1-5; D not resolved. The receptor was derived from a man aged 55 to 70 who had recovered from COVID-19. The specimen was peripheral blood. CDR3 coding DNA: TGTGCCAGTACCCTGGAGGTTTATAGCAATCAGCCCCAGCATTTT. Protein product: CASTLEVYSNQPQHF.